One T cell receptor beta chain is described in this entry. Its target is unknown. Libraries were prepared by immunoSEQ multiplex PCR; TCRdb keeps only in-frame clonotypes and omits some of them. Counted here are 5,500 to 7,000 clones, around 97% occurring once; the ten biggest clones make up 0.38%. The data were obtained in a study of naive CD8 T cells in extremely preterm neonates. With 7 bases clipped from V and 7 bases from J, the junction kept 16 bases outside the gene matches. Germline CDR1 reads SNHLY; CDR2 reads FYNNEI. The CDR3 is made up of 16 amino acids. Study conclusions and caveats: Shared CDR3 nucleotide sequences: preterm around 3%, term roughly 0.4%, children more than 0.025%, adults over 0.0095%.

The V call is TRBV2, the J call TRBJ2-7; 10 nucleotides agree with TRBD1. This clonotype was obtained from a human donor in good health. The material sequenced was naive CD8+ T cells from blood. The CDR3 loop is CASTPQSGQGWGEQYF. The CDR3 DNA sequence: TGTGCCAGCACCCCACAATCGGGACAGGGGTGGGGGGAGCAGTACTTC.